This record concerns one T cell receptor (beta chain) sequence. What it binds is not known. A single record per CDR3 protein comes from TCRdb applying MiXCR to the 5' RACE reads. Seen here are about 320,000 distinct CDR3 sequences, around 4.3% observed once, and the top ten hold 15% to 20%. Trimming pared 2 bases from V and 8 bases from J, leaving 7 bases between. Germline CDR1 and CDR2: KGHSH and LQKENI. The CDR3 is made up of 12 amino acids. The data stem from a study of T cells after yellow fever vaccination. Study-level points and caveats: Some clonotypes, a small share, were shared between CD4 and CD8 compartments. Highly abundant clonotypes carried over from the bulk population could end up in FACS-sorted repertoires as contaminants.

This rearrangement joins TRBV18 to TRBJ2-1; D unclear. The material sequenced was PBMCs, taken 15 days after the yellow fever booster vaccination. This receptor was taken from a man younger than 30 who received the YFV17D yellow fever vaccine. The CDR3 loop reads CASSPRVDEQFF. The CDR3 DNA reads as TGTGCCAGCTCACCAAGGGTAGATGAGCAGTTCTTC.